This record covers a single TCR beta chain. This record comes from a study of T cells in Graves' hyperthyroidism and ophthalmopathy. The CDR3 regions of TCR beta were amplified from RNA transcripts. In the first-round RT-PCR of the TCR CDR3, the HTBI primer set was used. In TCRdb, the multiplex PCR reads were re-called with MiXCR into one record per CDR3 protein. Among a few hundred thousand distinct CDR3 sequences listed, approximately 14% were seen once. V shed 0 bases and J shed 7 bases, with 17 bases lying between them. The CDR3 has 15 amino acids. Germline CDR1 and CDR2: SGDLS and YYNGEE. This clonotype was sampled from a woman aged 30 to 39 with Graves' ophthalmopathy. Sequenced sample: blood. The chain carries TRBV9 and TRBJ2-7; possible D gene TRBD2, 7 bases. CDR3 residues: CASSVEGGPGGEQYF. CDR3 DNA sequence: TGTGCCAGCAGCGTAGAGGGGGGGCCAGGAGGTGAGCAGTACTTC. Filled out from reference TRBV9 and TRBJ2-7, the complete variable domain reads DSGVTQTPKHLITATGQRVTLRCSPRSGDLSVYWYQQSLDQGLQFLIQYYNGEERAKGNILERFSAQQFPDLHSELNLSSLELGDSALYFCASSVEGGPGGEQYFGPGTRLTVT.